The subject of this entry is one T cell receptor (beta chain). Its antigen is currently unknown. This sequence may be a read error, since a much larger clone differs from it by one base. TCRdb re-analysed the multiplex PCR reads in MiXCR, keeping a single row per CDR3 protein. Altogether around 70,000 distinct CDR3 sequences are present, less than 50% being singletons, with the ten largest covering about 8.4%. This sample was included in a study of breast tumors, draining lymph nodes, adjacent tissues. Study conclusions and caveats: Luminal-like breast cancer showed significantly greater tumor-nontumor repertoire similarity than basal-like breast cancer did.

CDR3 length: 17 residues. Germline V gene data show CDR1 as SGHVS and CDR2 as FQNEAQ. Sequencing used breast tumor tissue. The V and J genes are TRBV7-8 and TRBJ2-7; D is possibly TRBD1 (6 bases). This receptor was obtained from a female donor with breast cancer. Some clones in this sample may be carry-over from other donors' samples. CDR3 amino acids: CASSLARARGGSYQQYF. The CDR3 region has the DNA TGTGCCAGCAGCTTAGCGCGGGCTCGTGGGGGCAGCTACCAGCAGTACTTC.